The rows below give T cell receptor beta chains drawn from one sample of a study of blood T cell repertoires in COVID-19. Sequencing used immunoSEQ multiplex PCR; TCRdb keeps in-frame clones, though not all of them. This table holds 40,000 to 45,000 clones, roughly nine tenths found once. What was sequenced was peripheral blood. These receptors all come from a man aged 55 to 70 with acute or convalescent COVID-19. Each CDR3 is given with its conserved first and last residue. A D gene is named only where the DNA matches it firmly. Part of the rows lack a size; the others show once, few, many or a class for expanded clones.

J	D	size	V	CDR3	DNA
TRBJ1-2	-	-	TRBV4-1	CASSQDPGLNYGYTF	TGCGCCAGCAGCCAAGATCCGGGATTGAACTATGGCTACACCTTC
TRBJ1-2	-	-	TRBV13	CASSLGPLDTANYGYTF	TGTGCCAGCAGCTTAGGACCCCTGGACACCGCTAACTATGGCTACACCTTC
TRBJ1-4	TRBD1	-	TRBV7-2	CASSLSGTVNEKLFF	TGTGCCAGCAGCTTATCCGGGACAGTAAATGAAAAACTGTTTTTT
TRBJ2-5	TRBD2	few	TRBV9	CASSPWGGRQETQYF	TGTGCCAGCAGCCCGTGGGGGGGACGGCAAGAGACCCAGTACTTC
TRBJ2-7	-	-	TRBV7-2	CASSPNTGSYEQYF	TGTGCCAGCAGCCCTAATACAGGATCCTACGAGCAGTACTTC
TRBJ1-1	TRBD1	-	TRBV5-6	CASSWTGTTEAFF	TGTGCCAGCAGCTGGACAGGGACCACTGAAGCTTTCTTT
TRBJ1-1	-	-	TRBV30	CAWSPQGTIGAFF	TGTGCCTGGAGTCCGCAGGGGACAATCGGAGCTTTCTTT
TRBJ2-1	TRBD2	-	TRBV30	CAWSVSGGLRNEQFF	TGTGCCTGGAGTGTAAGCGGGGGCCTAAGGAATGAGCAGTTCTTC
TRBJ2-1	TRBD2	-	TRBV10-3	CAISEEAGAYNEQFF	TGTGCCATCAGTGAGGAAGCGGGGGCCTACAATGAGCAGTTCTTC
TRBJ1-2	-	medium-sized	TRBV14	CASSRKTGANYGYTF	TGTGCCAGCAGCCGGAAGACTGGTGCTAACTATGGCTACACCTTC
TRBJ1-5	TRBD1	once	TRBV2	CASSEGRGHQPQHF	TGTGCCAGCAGTGAAGGGAGGGGGCACCAGCCCCAGCATTTT
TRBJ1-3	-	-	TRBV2	CASMRQAGNTIYF	TGTGCCAGCATGAGACAGGCTGGAAACACCATATATTTT
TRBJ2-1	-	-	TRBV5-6	CASSLYRGGEQFF	TGTGCCAGCAGCTTGTATCGAGGGGGTGAGCAGTTCTTC
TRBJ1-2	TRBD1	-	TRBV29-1	CSVELDREGYTF	TGCAGCGTTGAACTGGACAGGGAAGGCTACACCTTC
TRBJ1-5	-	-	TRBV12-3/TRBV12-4	CASSFKGGQPQHF	TGTGCCAGCAGTTTTAAGGGAGGTCAGCCCCAGCATTTT
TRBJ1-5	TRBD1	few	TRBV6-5	CASGGTGAGNQPQHF	TGTGCCAGCGGGGGGACAGGGGCTGGCAATCAGCCCCAGCATTTT
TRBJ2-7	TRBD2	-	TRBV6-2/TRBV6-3	CASSKGLAVSYEQYF	TGTGCCAGCAGTAAGGGACTAGCGGTCTCCTACGAGCAGTACTTC
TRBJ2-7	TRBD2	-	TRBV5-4	CASSGGQRGYEQYF	TGTGCCAGCAGCGGAGGGCAGCGGGGCTACGAGCAGTACTTC
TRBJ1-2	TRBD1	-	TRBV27	CASSSYPLGGDGNGYTF	TGTGCCAGCAGTTCTTACCCCTTAGGGGGCGACGGGAATGGCTACACCTTC
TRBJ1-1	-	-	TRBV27	CASSADTPNTEAFF	TGTGCCAGCAGCGCGGACACACCGAACACTGAAGCTTTCTTT
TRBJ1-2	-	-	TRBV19	CASSPGSFGYTF	TGTGCCAGTTCCCCAGGTTCCTTCGGCTACACCTTC
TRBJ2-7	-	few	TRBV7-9	CASSRGRLSYEQYF	TGTGCCAGCAGCCGAGGTCGGCTCTCCTACGAGCAGTACTTC
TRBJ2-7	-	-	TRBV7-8	CASSLQRASEYEQYF	TGTGCCAGCAGCTTACAACGAGCTAGCGAGTACGAGCAGTACTTC
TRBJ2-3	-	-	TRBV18	CASSPQGLWGGADTQYF	TGTGCCAGCTCACCACAGGGCCTGTGGGGCGGGGCAGATACGCAGTATTTT
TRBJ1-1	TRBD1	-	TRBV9	CASSLYRGEDTEAFF	TGTGCCAGCAGCTTATACAGGGGTGAGGACACTGAAGCTTTCTTT
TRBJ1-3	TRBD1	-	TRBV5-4	CASTPQGTGNTIYF	TGTGCCAGCACGCCACAGGGGACTGGAAACACCATATATTTT
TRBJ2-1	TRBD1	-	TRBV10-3	CAIVDVQDRGRAEQFF	TGTGCCATCGTAGACGTCCAGGACAGGGGGCGAGCTGAGCAGTTCTTC
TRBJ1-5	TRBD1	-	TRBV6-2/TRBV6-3	CASSQTKQGIRNQPQHF	TGTGCCAGCAGTCAAACAAAACAGGGGATTAGAAATCAGCCCCAGCATTTT
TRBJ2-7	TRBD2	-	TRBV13	CASSLSGASSGGYEQYF	TGTGCCAGCAGCTTATCGGGGGCGTCTAGCGGGGGGTACGAGCAGTACTTC
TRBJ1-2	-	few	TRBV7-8	CASSLQTEEEYGYTF	TGTGCCAGCAGCTTACAAACAGAAGAAGAGTATGGCTACACCTTC
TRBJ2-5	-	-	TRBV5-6	CASSLGQGVQETQYF	TGTGCCAGCAGCTTGGGGCAGGGCGTCCAAGAGACCCAGTACTTC
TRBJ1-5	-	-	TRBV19	CASSGQSNQPQHF	TGTGCCAGTAGTGGTCAGAGCAATCAGCCCCAGCATTTT
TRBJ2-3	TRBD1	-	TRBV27	CASSIRGRTDTQYF	TGTGCCAGCAGTATCAGGGGGCGCACAGATACGCAGTATTTT
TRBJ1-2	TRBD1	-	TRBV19	CASSHDRVMIYGYTF	TGTGCCAGTAGTCACGACAGGGTGATGATCTATGGCTACACCTTC
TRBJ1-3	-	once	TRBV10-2	CASRPGNSGNTIYF	TGCGCCAGCAGACCGGGGAATTCTGGAAACACCATATATTTT
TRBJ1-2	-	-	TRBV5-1	CASSLPGGDYGYTF	TGCGCCAGCAGCTTGCCAGGTGGTGACTATGGCTACACCTTC
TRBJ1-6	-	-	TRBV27	CASNAQDSPLHF	TGTGCCAGCAACGCTCAGGATTCACCCCTCCACTTT
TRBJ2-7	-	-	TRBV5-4	CASSPGQSPYEQYF	TGTGCCAGCAGCCCAGGACAGTCACCTTACGAGCAGTACTTC
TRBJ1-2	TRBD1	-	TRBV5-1	CASSRDSANYGYTF	TGCGCCAGCAGTAGGGACAGCGCTAACTATGGCTACACCTTC
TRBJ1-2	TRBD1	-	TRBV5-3	CARSSRDRGRPGYGYTF	TGTGCCAGAAGCTCCCGGGACAGGGGGCGGCCCGGCTATGGCTACACCTTC
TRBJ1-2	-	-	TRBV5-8	CASSLVLGRVNYGYTF	TGTGCCAGCAGCTTGGTTTTGGGCAGGGTGAACTATGGCTACACCTTC
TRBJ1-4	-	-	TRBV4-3	CASSQGFGVDPEKLFF	TGCGCCAGCAGCCAAGGTTTCGGGGTAGATCCGGAAAAACTGTTTTTT
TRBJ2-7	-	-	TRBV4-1	CASSPTESTYEQYF	TGCGCCAGCAGCCCCACCGAGAGCACCTACGAGCAGTACTTC
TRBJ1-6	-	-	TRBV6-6	CASSYRQGRGDSPLHF	TGTGCCAGCAGTTATCGGCAGGGCCGAGGTGATTCACCCCTCCACTTT
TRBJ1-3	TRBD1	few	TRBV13	CASTHGQGGGTIYF	TGTGCCAGCACCCACGGACAGGGCGGAGGAACCATATATTTT
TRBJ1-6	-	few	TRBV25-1	CASGDGWPLHF	TGTGCCAGCGGTGACGGGTGGCCCCTCCACTTT
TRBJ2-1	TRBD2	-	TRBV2	CASSVTASAGGPSNEQFF	TGTGCCAGCAGCGTAACAGCCTCCGCGGGGGGGCCCTCCAATGAGCAGTTCTTC
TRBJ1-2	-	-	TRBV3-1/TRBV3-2	CASSQGGQIYGYTF	TGTGCCAGCAGCCAAGGCGGACAGATCTATGGCTACACCTTC
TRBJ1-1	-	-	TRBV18	CASSPPAGNLNTEAFF	TGTGCCAGCTCACCACCTGCCGGGAATCTGAACACTGAAGCTTTCTTT
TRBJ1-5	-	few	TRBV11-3	CASSPRGGETQPQHF	TGTGCCAGCAGCCCTAGGGGGGGTGAGACTCAGCCCCAGCATTTT
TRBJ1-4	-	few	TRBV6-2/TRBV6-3	CASSSLDWSNEKLFF	TGTGCCAGCAGTTCCCTAGATTGGTCTAATGAAAAACTGTTTTTT
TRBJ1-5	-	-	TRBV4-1	CASSRGGEGQPQHF	TGCGCCAGCAGTCGAGGCGGGGAGGGACAGCCCCAGCATTTT
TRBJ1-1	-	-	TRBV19	CASRDPTVKAFF	TGTGCCAGTAGAGACCCGACAGTAAAAGCTTTCTTT
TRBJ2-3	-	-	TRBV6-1	CASSETRPDTQYF	TGTGCCAGCAGTGAAACGAGGCCAGATACGCAGTATTTT
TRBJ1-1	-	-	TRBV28	CASSPPVGEAFF	TGTGCCAGCAGCCCACCGGTCGGGGAAGCTTTCTTT